This entry lists 25 T cell receptor beta chains sequenced from one sample in a study of naive and memory T cell subsets. Findings and caveats of the study: Naive repertoires, especially CD8, held a few larger clonotypes, possibly memory cells re-expressing CD45RA.

No antigens are known for them. Two oligonucleotides, mixed equimolar, formed the beta constant-region primer covering TRBC1 and TRBC2. The ligated cDNA underwent four PCR rounds using SP2 and nested alpha and beta constant-region primers. TCRdb itself ran the UMI-ligation and nested PCR reads through MiXCR, one entry per CDR3 protein. The sample includes around 140,000 distinct CDR3 sequences, about 23% seen only once; the top ten take 0.11%. The sample consisted of naive CD4+ T cells from blood. The receptors stem from a human donor in good health.

This clonotype showed up just a few times. The chain joins TRBV5-8 to TRBJ2-7; D call uncertain. V shed 2 bases and J shed 3 bases, with 3 bases lying between them. The CDR3 is made up of 11 amino acids. Germline CDR1 and CDR2: SGHTS and YDEGEE. Here the CDR3 reads CASSFHYEQYF. CDR3 DNA sequence: TGTGCCAGCAGCTTTCACTACGAGCAGTACTTC.

The CDR3 is CASSRTGTGLGDTQYF. CDR3 sequence (DNA): TGTGCCAGCAGTAGAACCGGGACAGGGTTGGGAGATACGCAGTATTTT. The rearrangement uses TRBV2 and TRBJ2-3; 9 nucleotides agree with TRBD1. Germline lookup yields CDR1 SNHLY and CDR2 FYNNEI. Germline trimming cut 5 bases from V and 5 bases from J; bases unmatched to any gene: 11. This CDR3 contains 16 residues.

Only a few counts were recorded for this clonotype. The chain employs TRBV28 and TRBJ1-2, with D possibly TRBD1 on 5 matching bases. The CDR3 covers 16 residues. CDR1 is MDHEN and CDR2 is SYDVKM in the germline V gene. The V end lost 6 bases, the J end lost 8 bases, and 25 bases lay between the germline ends. Here the CDR3 reads CASRRPGSTKGAGYTF. CDR3 nucleotide sequence: TGTGCCAGCAGACGACCGGGGTCCACCAAAGGGGCCGGCTACACCTTC.

There are many counts of this clonotype. The rearrangement joins TRBV6-2 or TRBV6-3 to TRBJ2-1, with D perhaps TRBD1 (6 bases). The germline V gene encodes CDR1 MNHEY and CDR2 SVGEGT. CDR3 length: 16 amino acids. Trimming cost V 8 bases and J 3 bases, with 20 bases left between them. The chain's CDR3 is CASSRVTGLGYNEQFF. In nucleotides, the CDR3 is TGTGCCAGCTCAAGAGTAACAGGGTTGGGCTACAATGAGCAGTTCTTC.

The J gene is TRBJ1-1, the V gene TRBV20-1; D might be TRBD1 (6 bases). The V gene lost 3 bases and the J gene lost 0 bases, with 8 bases spanning the gap. This CDR3 comprises 13 residues. Germline V gene data show CDR1 as DFQATT and CDR2 as SNEGSKA (reference sequence). The CDR3 DNA is TGCAGTGCTAGGGACAGCGTGAACACTGAAGCTTTCTTT. Its protein is CSARDSVNTEAFF.

V is TRBV10-3 and J is TRBJ2-5, with D possibly matching TRBD1 (6 bases). Germline V gene data show CDR1 as ENHRY and CDR2 as SYGVKD. V lost 6 bases and J lost 2, with 13 bases in between. The CDR3 spans 14 residues. The CDR3 spells CAIRSTGGQETQYF. The CDR3 DNA reads as TGTGCCATCAGATCGACAGGAGGACAAGAGACCCAGTACTTC.

This clonotype was counted between two and nine times. This sequence joins TRBV25-1 and TRBJ1-2; no definite D call. Germline V gene data show CDR1 as MGHDK and CDR2 as SYGVNS. V lost 5 bases and J 5 bases, leaving 15 bases between the germline ends. This CDR3 has 14 residues. The CDR3 DNA is TGTGCCAGCAGTCCCCAAATCGGGTCTTATGGCTACACCTTC. Translating gives CASSPQIGSYGYTF.

The J gene is TRBJ1-3, the V gene TRBV11-2; D unresolved. Trimming stripped 5 bases from V and 4 bases from J, with 15 bases between. Germline CDR1 reads SGHAT; CDR2 reads FQNNGV. The length of the CDR3 is 15 residues. The chain's CDR3 is CASSPLMRTGNTIYF. CDR3 bases: TGTGCCAGCAGCCCCCTTATGAGGACGGGAAACACCATATATTTT. Based on the CDR3 plus reference TRBV11-2 and TRBJ1-3, the full variable domain is EAGVAQSPRYKIIEKRQSVAFWCNPISGHATLYWYQQILGQGPKLLIQFQNNGVVDDSQLPKDRFSAERLKGVDSTLKIQPAKLEDSAVYLCASSPLMRTGNTIYFGEGSWLTVV.

The table lists this clonotype with a few counts. DNA for the CDR3: TGTGCCAGCAGTTTACAGGGGGCTTGGTCCGAGCAGTACTTC. This codes for CASSLQGAWSEQYF. The V call is TRBV28, the J call TRBJ2-7; TRBD1 matches at 8 bases. V shed 2 bases and J 6 bases; nucleotides not matched to a gene: 6. This CDR3 is built from 14 residues. Per germline, CDR1 MDHEN and CDR2 SYDVKM.

The rearrangement uses TRBV24-1 and TRBJ2-1; D remains unclear. Germline V gene sequence: CDR1 KGHDR, CDR2 SFDVKD. CDR3 length: 12 amino acids. V gave up 3 bases and J gave up 4 bases, with 3 bases separating them. CDR3 protein: CATSDRYNEQFF. In DNA, the CDR3 is TGTGCCACCAGTGATAGGTACAATGAGCAGTTCTTC.

This clonotype was recorded many times. The V gene is TRBV28, the J gene TRBJ2-6; D is possibly TRBD1 or TRBD2 (6 bases each). Trimming removed 10 bases from V and 0 bases from J, with 16 bases in between. This CDR3 region has 16 residues. Germline lookup yields CDR1 MDHEN and CDR2 SYDVKM. The CDR3 coding sequence is TGTGCCACCCTGGGGGGCGACCGCTCTGGGGCCAACGTCCTGACTTTC. Its protein product is CATLGGDRSGANVLTF. The variable domain in full, with the rest retrieved from reference TRBV28 and TRBJ2-6, is DVKVTQSSRYLVKRTGEKVFLECVQDMDHENMFWYRQDPGLGLRLIYFSYDVKMKEKGDIPEGYSVSREKKERFSLILESASTNQTSMYLCATLGGDRSGANVLTFGAGSRLTVL.

This clonotype was seen more than once but under ten times. This chain uses TRBV28 with TRBJ2-7; D call uncertain. Germline V gene data show CDR1 as MDHEN and CDR2 as SYDVKM. Deletions cut 2 bases from V and 7 bases from J, with 9 bases between. CDR3 size: 12 residues. The CDR3 sequence: CASSLGRREQYF. CDR3 DNA: TGTGCCAGCAGTTTAGGCAGGCGAGAGCAGTACTTC.

This clonotype was counted between two and nine times. The V call is TRBV7-2, the J call TRBJ2-1, with a weak D call TRBD1 (5 bases). Trimming cost V 1 base and J 5 bases, with 9 bases left between them. The CDR3 runs 14 residues. Germline lookup yields CDR1 SGHTA and CDR2 FQGNSA. CDR3 protein: CASSLGGAHNEQFF. DNA for the CDR3: TGTGCCAGCAGCTTAGGGGGCGCACACAATGAGCAGTTCTTC.

This clonotype was found many times. The chain couples TRBV14 to TRBJ1-1; tentatively, D is TRBD1 (5 bases). The V and J ends lost 3 bases and 4 bases respectively, with 12 bases between them. The CDR3 has 14 residues. CDR1 is SGHDN and CDR2 is FVKESK in the germline V gene. CDR3 nucleotide sequence: TGTGCCAGCAGCCACCGGGGGGTTGGCACTGAAGCTTTCTTT. Amino acids: CASSHRGVGTEAFF.

This clonotype occurred a few times. V is TRBV20-1 and J is TRBJ2-7; TRBD2 aligns across 8 bases. V lost 3 bases, J lost 4 bases, and 11 bases stayed unmatched. The CDR3 totals 15 residues. Germline V gene lookup returns CDR1 DFQATT and CDR2 SNEGSKA (reference sequence). CDR3 amino acids: CSARAPSGSSYEQYF. The DNA of the CDR3 is TGCAGTGCTAGGGCCCCGAGCGGGAGTAGTTACGAGCAGTACTTC.

In this sample, this clonotype turned up a few times. The chain has TRBV20-1 and TRBJ1-5; 7 nucleotides line up with TRBD1. CDR1 and CDR2 (germline): DFQATT, SNEGSKA (reference sequence). Trimming removed 5 bases from V and 7 bases from J; junction bases left unmatched: 5. The CDR3 covers 12 residues. Written as DNA, the CDR3 is TGCAGTGCTCAGCAGGGGGACCAGCCCCAGCATTTT. Amino acids: CSAQQGDQPQHF.

The genes are TRBV6-1 and TRBJ1-2; D perhaps matches TRBD1 (6 bases). The germline V gene has CDR1 MNHNS and CDR2 SASEGT. This CDR3 region has 14 residues. V lost 1 base to trimming and J lost 2 bases, with 8 bases between them. The CDR3 protein is CASSEGTANYGYTF. The CDR3 DNA follows: TGTGCCAGCAGTGAAGGGACAGCGAACTATGGCTACACCTTC.

Details on this clonotype: A read error is possible here, since a much larger clone lies one base away. The genes are TRBV5-1 and TRBJ2-3; 13 nucleotides agree with TRBD2. The CDR3 loop spans 14 amino acids. J was trimmed by 6 bases and V by 10 bases; bases with no gene match: 8. Germline loops: CDR1 SGHRS, CDR2 YFSETQ. In DNA, the CDR3 is TGCGCCGGCACACTAGCGGGAGGGCCGGATACGCAGTATTTT. It is translated as CAGTLAGGPDTQYF.

V is TRBV5-1 and J is TRBJ2-5, with 8 bases lining up with TRBD1. CDR3 length: 16 residues. V gave up 1 base and J gave up 5 bases; unmatched junction bases: 10. Per the germline V gene, CDR1 is SGHRS and CDR2 is YFSETQ. CDR3 residues: CASSLSQGVMGETQYF. DNA for the CDR3: TGCGCCAGCAGCTTGTCACAGGGGGTGATGGGGGAGACCCAGTACTTC.

J is TRBJ1-1 and V is TRBV11-2; D is perhaps TRBD1 (6 bases). V lost 5 bases to trimming and J lost 5 bases, with 15 bases between them. In germline, CDR1 is SGHAT, CDR2 FQNNGV. The length of the CDR3 is 14 residues. The CDR3 nucleotides read TGTGCCAGCAGCGCAAAAAACAGGGTGACTGAAGCTTTCTTT. This sequence encodes CASSAKNRVTEAFF. Variable domain in full (rest from reference TRBV11-2 and TRBJ1-1): EAGVAQSPRYKIIEKRQSVAFWCNPISGHATLYWYQQILGQGPKLLIQFQNNGVVDDSQLPKDRFSAERLKGVDSTLKIQPAKLEDSAVYLCASSAKNRVTEAFFGQGTRLTVV.

The chain uses TRBV3-1 and TRBJ2-5; possible D gene TRBD2, 5 bases. Germline V gene sequence: CDR1 LGHDT, CDR2 YNNKEL (reference sequence). Between the trimmed V and J ends, which lost 2 bases and 7 bases, there was a span of 11 bases. This CDR3 spans 13 amino acids. Here the CDR3 DNA reads TGTGCCAGCAGCCAAACACTAGGCCCGACCCAGTACTTC. Its protein is CASSQTLGPTQYF.

The chain recombines TRBV7-2 with TRBJ2-3; D is uncertain. Trimming stripped 3 bases from V and 2 bases from J, with 18 bases between. This CDR3 region has 17 residues. Germline V gene sequence: CDR1 SGHTA, CDR2 FQGNSA. The CDR3 DNA reads TGTGCCAGCAGCTTGGCCCCGGCCTTTCGAAACACAGATACGCAGTATTTT. Translation gives CASSLAPAFRNTDTQYF.

This clonotype has more than one count but fewer than ten. The V and J genes are TRBV6-5 and TRBJ2-7; 9 bases fit TRBD1. CDR3 length: 16 amino acids. V lost 0 bases, J lost 2 bases, and 5 bases stayed unmatched. Germline values: CDR1 MNHEY, CDR2 SVGAGI. The DNA for the CDR3 is TGTGCCAGCAGTTACTCCACGGGACAGGGACCCTACGAGCAGTACTTC. This encodes CASSYSTGQGPYEQYF.

This sequence joins TRBV6-2 or TRBV6-3 and TRBJ2-3; 7 nucleotides match TRBD1. The germline V gene has CDR1 MNHEY and CDR2 SVGEGT. The ends lost 6 bases at V and 3 bases at J; junction bases unmatched: 9. The CDR3 totals 15 residues. CDR3 sequence (DNA): TGTGCCAGCAGCCGACCCGGACAGGTGACAGATACGCAGTATTTT. The encoded protein is CASSRPGQVTDTQYF.

This clonotype was detected a few times. V gene TRBV29-1 combines with J gene TRBJ1-5, with D unresolved. There are 11 residues in the CDR3. Germline lookup yields CDR1 SQVTM and CDR2 ANQGSEA. The ends were cut back, 4 bases at V and 5 bases at J, with 6 bases in the middle. CDR3 in amino acids: CSVGGDQPQHF. Written as DNA, the CDR3 is TGCAGCGTTGGCGGGGATCAGCCCCAGCATTTT.